This is a list of T cell receptor beta chains from one sample in a study of metastatic and nonmetastatic thyroid tumors. TCRdb re-analyzed the PCR reads through MiXCR. Counted here are around 18,000 clones, about 33% occurring once; the ten biggest clones make up 17%. The sample was tumor tissue. These receptors were obtained from a female donor with papillary thyroid cancer or a benign thyroid nodule (not recorded which). Some clones in this sample may be carry-over from other donors' samples. CDR3s include the opening cysteine and the closing phenylalanine or tryptophan. The D gene is left open where the match is weak. Part of the rows lack a size; the others show once, few, many or a class for expanded clones.

TRBJ2-5 TRBV24-1 - - CATKGLGETQYF TGTGCCACCAAGGGACTTGGAGAGACCCAGTACTTC
TRBJ1-2 TRBV10-1 few TRBD1 CASRPTGDGYTF TGCGCCAGCAGACCGACAGGGGATGGCTACACCTTC
TRBJ2-1 TRBV30 medium-sized - CAWSRGNEQFF TGTGCCTGGAGTAGGGGGAATGAGCAGTTCTTC
TRBJ2-2 TRBV4-1 - - CASSQESTAGELFF TGCGCCAGCAGCCAAGAAAGTACGGCCGGGGAGCTGTTTTTT
TRBJ1-4 TRBV30 many - CAWRIGGSSYEKLFF TGTGCCTGGCGAATCGGTGGGTCGAGTTACGAAAAACTGTTTTTT
TRBJ2-7 TRBV6-1 many - CASSWDSYEQYF TGTGCCAGCAGTTGGGACTCCTACGAGCAGTACTTC
TRBJ2-3 TRBV11-2 - - CASSSSTDTQYF TGTGCCAGCAGCTCTAGCACAGATACGCAGTATTTT
TRBJ2-7 TRBV11-2 medium-sized TRBD2 CASSLLSGSGTYEQYF TGTGCCAGCAGCTTACTAAGCGGGAGTGGTACCTACGAGCAGTACTTC
TRBJ2-1 TRBV7-9 - - CASSPRADNEQFF TGTGCCAGCAGCCCCCGCGCTGACAATGAGCAGTTCTTC
TRBJ2-7 TRBV20-1 - TRBD1 CSARVESGTGDSYEQYF TGCAGTGCTAGAGTTGAGAGTGGAACAGGGGACTCCTACGAGCAGTACTTC
TRBJ2-7 TRBV6-5 - TRBD2 CASSYSKGRDYEQYF TGTGCCAGCAGTTACTCGAAAGGGAGGGACTACGAGCAGTACTTC
TRBJ1-5 TRBV7-9 - - CASSLPNQPQHF TGTGCCAGCAGCTTACCCAATCAGCCCCAGCATTTT
TRBJ2-5 TRBV20-1 medium-sized - CSARDRLAGPQETQYF TGCAGTGCTAGAGATCGGTTAGCCGGGCCCCAAGAGACCCAGTACTTC
TRBJ2-3 TRBV30 - TRBD2 CALCVLAGEDTQYF TGTGCCTTGTGTGTACTAGCGGGAGAAGATACGCAGTATTTT
TRBJ2-2 TRBV7-3 medium-sized - CASSSNTGELFF TGTGCCAGCAGCTCGAACACCGGGGAGCTGTTTTTT
TRBJ2-1 TRBV20-1 - - CSASRPGFDNEQFF TGCAGTGCTAGTCGACCGGGATTTGACAATGAGCAGTTCTTC
TRBJ1-1 TRBV6-5 - - CASSYSGGMNTEAFF TGTGCCAGCAGTTACTCGGGAGGGATGAACACTGAAGCTTTCTTT
TRBJ2-2 TRBV20-1 - TRBD2 CSAREAGGYTGELFF TGCAGTGCTAGAGAAGCGGGAGGCTACACCGGGGAGCTGTTTTTT
TRBJ1-1 TRBV6-5 - - CAGSWGRRTEAFF TGTGCCGGCAGTTGGGGAAGACGCACTGAAGCTTTCTTT
TRBJ2-3 TRBV28 - TRBD2 CASSPSGMGGTDTQYF TGTGCCAGCAGCCCTAGCGGGATGGGTGGCACAGATACGCAGTATTTT
TRBJ2-7 TRBV20-1 - - CSEGPLIYGRQYF TGCAGTGAGGGACCCCTAATTTATGGTCGGCAGTACTTC
TRBJ2-7 TRBV27 medium-sized TRBD1 CASSLSPGQGLYEQYF TGTGCCAGCAGTTTATCCCCGGGACAGGGGTTATACGAGCAGTACTTC
TRBJ1-5 TRBV10-3 - - CAISESGGALSNQPQHF TGTGCCATCAGTGAGTCGGGGGGGGCGTTGAGCAATCAGCCCCAGCATTTT
TRBJ2-5 TRBV11-2 - TRBD2 CASSLVVGTSGGRETQYF TGTGCCAGCAGCTTAGTTGTAGGGACTAGCGGGGGGAGAGAGACCCAGTACTTC
TRBJ2-1 TRBV12-3/TRBV12-4 medium-sized - CASRTAGNEQFF TGTGCCAGCAGGACAGCCGGCAATGAGCAGTTCTTC
TRBJ2-6 TRBV5-6 few - CASVGGGRISGANVLTF TGTGCCAGCGTCGGGGGTGGGCGGATCTCTGGGGCCAACGTCCTGACTTTC
TRBJ2-1 TRBV11-2 - TRBD1 CASSFLNRDRGNEQFF TGTGCCAGCAGCTTCCTAAACCGGGACAGGGGTAATGAGCAGTTCTTC
TRBJ2-5 TRBV6-1 medium-sized TRBD2 CASTTGGPLGTQYF TGTGCCAGCACCACGGGGGGGCCCCTCGGGACCCAGTACTTC
TRBJ1-2 TRBV7-9 many - CASSLGSFYGYTF TGTGCCAGCAGCTTAGGGTCTTTCTATGGCTACACCTTC
TRBJ1-1 TRBV4-1 many - CASSQVSFVPQNTEAFF TGCGCCAGCAGCCAAGTTAGTTTTGTTCCCCAGAACACTGAAGCTTTCTTT
TRBJ2-7 TRBV28 few - CASSLGAESSYEQYF TGTGCCAGTAGTCTAGGGGCAGAAAGCTCCTACGAGCAGTACTTC
TRBJ2-3 TRBV27 many - CASAPNWENTQYF TGTGCCAGCGCCCCAAACTGGGAGAATACGCAGTATTTT
TRBJ1-5 TRBV6-2/TRBV6-3 few TRBD1 CASSEGDRAFHQPQHF TGTGCCAGCAGTGAGGGGGACAGGGCGTTTCATCAGCCCCAGCATTTT
TRBJ1-2 TRBV27 - TRBD1 CASRLTGLSYGYTF TGTGCCAGCAGGCTGACAGGGTTATCCTATGGCTACACCTTC